Below are 32 T cell receptor beta chains sequenced from a single sample in a study of cytomegalovirus exposure and HLA in healthy donors. Primers for the PCR totalled 60 Vbeta and 13 Jbeta. Some clones are missing from TCRdb's copy, which holds only in-frame ones; the method was immunoSEQ multiplex PCR. The sample lists about 160,000 clones, about 88% occurring once. The sample consisted of PBMCs. These receptors were collected from a woman between 18 and 29 years old in good health and CMV-seronegative.

The chain links TRBV29-1 to TRBJ1-1; the D is unclear. This CDR3 is 14 amino acids long. Trimming pared 5 bases from V and 0 bases from J, leaving 13 bases between. Germline CDR1 reads SQVTM; CDR2 reads ANQGSEA. The chain's CDR3 is CSVLGERMNTEAFF. CDR3 nucleotide sequence: TGCAGCGTTCTCGGGGAGAGGATGAACACTGAAGCTTTCTTT. Complete variable domain (other parts from reference TRBV29-1 and TRBJ1-1): SAVISQKPSRDICQRGTSLTIQCQVDSQVTMMFWYRQQPGQSLTLIATANQGSEATYESGFVIDKFPISRPNLTFSTLTVSNMSPEDSSIYLCSVLGERMNTEAFFGQGTRLTVV.

The chain has TRBV25-1 and TRBJ2-1, with 9 bases fitting TRBD1. Germline assignment: CDR1 MGHDK and CDR2 SYGVNS. CDR3 length equals 13 residues. CDR3 coding DNA: TGTGCATCCGGGACAGGGCTCACCAATGAGCAGTTCTTC. Protein sequence: CASGTGLTNEQFF.

The chain combines TRBV2 with TRBJ2-1; D is perhaps TRBD1 (6 bases). V lost 6 bases, J lost 4 bases, and 7 bases lay in between. The CDR3 runs 12 residues. Germline assignment: CDR1 SNHLY and CDR2 FYNNEI. This CDR3 is CASRDSYNEQFF. In DNA form, the CDR3 reads TGTGCCAGCAGGGACAGTTACAATGAGCAGTTCTTC.

Notes on this clone: Its ends do not fully match the called genes, so a read error is possible. The CDR3 loop reads CVSRGPLRGPYEQYF. DNA of the CDR3: TGTGTCAGCAGGGGACCTCTCAGGGGTCCCTACGAGCAGTACTTC. V and J are TRBV6-1 and TRBJ2-7; the D gene is possibly TRBD1 (6 bases). The CDR3 runs 15 residues. From germline, CDR1 is MNHNS and CDR2 SASEGT.

The chain recombines TRBV6-5 with TRBJ1-5; D ambiguous. Germline CDR1 MNHEY, CDR2 SVGAGI. This CDR3 has 13 residues. Trimming took 5 bases from V and 6 from J, leaving 11 bases between them. This CDR3 reads CASSEALGQPQHF. The CDR3, as DNA: TGTGCCAGCAGTGAAGCCCTTGGTCAGCCCCAGCATTTT.

The chain links TRBV19 to TRBJ2-7; 10 bases map to TRBD1. The V segment lost 3 bases and the J segment 4 bases; nucleotides outside the gene matches: 12. The germline V gene encodes CDR1 LNHDA and CDR2 SQIVND (reference sequence). This CDR3 contains 17 residues. The DNA of the CDR3 is TGTGCCAGTAGTATTCTGGAGGGGGACAGGGGATCTTACGAGCAGTACTTC. This sequence encodes CASSILEGDRGSYEQYF.

Written as DNA, the CDR3 is TGTGCCAGCAGCCCCCGCGGGGGAGGCGGCTACACCTTC. This translates into CASSPRGGGGYTF. The chain has TRBV7-9 and TRBJ1-2; D perhaps matches TRBD1 (5 bases). This CDR3 is built from 13 residues. The V gene's germline CDR1 is SEHNR and CDR2 FQNEAQ (reference sequence). With 5 bases removed from V and 8 bases from J, the gap between germline ends came to 15 bases. Based on the CDR3 plus reference TRBV7-9 and TRBJ1-2, the full variable domain is DTGVSQNPRHKITKRGQNVTFRCDPISEHNRLYWYRQTLGQGPEFLTYFQNEAQLEKSRLLSDRFSAERPKGSFSTLEIQRTEQGDSAMYLCASSPRGGGGYTFGSGTRLTVV.

J is TRBJ1-1 and V is TRBV28; TRBD1 is a possible D gene (5 bases). The V gene lost 6 bases and the J gene lost 6 bases, with 14 bases spanning the gap. This CDR3 comprises 13 residues. The germline CDR1 and CDR2 sequences are MDHEN and SYDVKM. CDR3 nucleotide sequence: TGTGCCAGCAGGTCACTACAGGTCGCTGAAGCTTTCTTT. This translates into CASRSLQVAEAFF. The entire variable domain, with the rest obtained from reference TRBV28 and TRBJ1-1, is as follows: DVKVTQSSRYLVKRTGEKVFLECVQDMDHENMFWYRQDPGLGLRLIYFSYDVKMKEKGDIPEGYSVSREKKERFSLILESASTNQTSMYLCASRSLQVAEAFFGQGTRLTVV.

The chain recombines TRBV12-5 with TRBJ2-1; possible D gene TRBD2, 7 bases. V lost 1 base and J 10 bases, leaving 26 bases between the germline ends. The germline V gene has CDR1 LGHNT and CDR2 FRNRAP. The CDR3 has 18 residues. CDR3 nucleotides: TGTGCTAGTGGTTTGGCCATATGGGAGGGGCGACAGGCCCGGGAGCAGTTCTTC. Protein sequence: CASGLAIWEGRQAREQFF.

The V call is TRBV7-8, the J call TRBJ2-7; 10 bases are shared with TRBD1. The CDR3 length is 15 residues. The germline V gene has CDR1 SGHVS and CDR2 FQNEAQ. The V gene end was trimmed by 5 bases and the J gene end by 2 bases; junction bases not matched to a gene: 6. The CDR3 reads CASSRGDRGTYEQYF. In nucleotides, the CDR3 is TGTGCCAGCAGCCGGGGGGACAGGGGTACCTACGAGCAGTACTTC.

The rearrangement uses TRBV2 and TRBJ2-1, with 14 positions matching TRBD2. Germline V lookup: CDR1 SNHLY, CDR2 FYNNEI. The CDR3 totals 19 residues. V was clipped by 6 bases and J by 1 base; unmatched bases: 11. CDR3 in amino acids: CASRFSGTSGSVSYNEQFF. CDR3 DNA sequence: TGTGCCAGCAGGTTCTCCGGGACTAGCGGGAGCGTGTCCTACAATGAGCAGTTCTTC.

This clone has a single count. The chain joins TRBV30 to TRBJ2-1; 7 positions agree with TRBD2. This CDR3 region has 14 residues. Germline loops: CDR1 GTSNPN, CDR2 SVGIG (reference sequence). The V and J ends lost 4 bases and 6 bases, in that order; junction bases with no gene match: 9. The CDR3 region has the DNA TGTGCCTGGAACGGTGGGGGGGTGGGCAATGAGCAGTTCTTC. It specifies CAWNGGGVGNEQFF.

This chain joins TRBV7-2 and TRBJ2-3, with 13 bases fitting TRBD2. CDR1 SGHTA and CDR2 FQGNSA come from the germline V gene. Unmatched junction bases numbered 4, after V lost 5 bases and J lost 5 bases. There are 15 residues in the CDR3. The CDR3 region is CASSPRLAGGDTQYF. The CDR3 DNA reads TGTGCCAGCAGCCCCCGACTAGCGGGAGGAGATACGCAGTATTTT.

The rearrangement links TRBV5-4 to TRBJ1-5, with no clear D. CDR1 is SGHNT and CDR2 is YYREEE in the germline V gene (reference sequence). This CDR3 contains 15 residues. V lost 0 bases to trimming and J lost 1 base, with 8 bases between them. The CDR3: CASSLGRDSNQPQHF. CDR3 sequence (DNA): TGTGCCAGCAGCTTGGGGAGAGACAGCAATCAGCCCCAGCATTTT.

The rearrangement links TRBV30 to TRBJ1-2; D is uncertain. V was cut by 8 bases and J by 4 bases, with 11 bases left in between. CDR1 and CDR2 from the germline V gene are GTSNPN and SVGIG (reference sequence). This CDR3 is 11 amino acids long. The CDR3 sequence is CALGGSYGYTF. The CDR3 DNA sequence: TGTGCCCTGGGAGGCAGCTATGGCTACACCTTC. Based on the CDR3 plus reference TRBV30 and TRBJ1-2, the full variable domain is SQTIHQWPATLVQPVGSPLSLECTVEGTSNPNLYWYRQAAGRGLQLLFYSVGIGQISSEVPQNLSASRPQDRQFILSSKKLLLSDSGFYLCALGGSYGYTFGSGTRLTVV.

The V call is TRBV7-9, the J call TRBJ1-2, with TRBD1 identical over 8 bases. V gave up 3 bases and J gave up 8 bases; unmatched junction bases: 2. The germline CDR1 and CDR2 sequences are SEHNR and FQNEAQ (reference sequence). CDR3 size: 12 residues. In nucleotides, the CDR3 is TGTGCCAGCAGCTTGACAGGGGCCGGCTACACCTTC. Translated, it gives CASSLTGAGYTF.

This chain uses TRBV10-1 with TRBJ1-6; a weak D match, TRBD1 (6 bases). V gave up 6 bases and J gave up 5 bases, with 8 bases separating them. Germline V CDR1 and CDR2: WNHNN, SYGVQD (reference sequence). CDR3 size: 13 residues. The CDR3 nucleotides are TGCGCCAGCAGCGGACAGCATAATTCACCCCTCCACTTT. Amino acid sequence: CASSGQHNSPLHF.

The chain employs TRBV25-1 and TRBJ1-1; 9 bases map to TRBD1. Germline assignment: CDR1 MGHDK and CDR2 SYGVNS. CDR3 length: 16 residues. V was pared by 3 bases and J by 1 base, with 6 bases of the junction left unmatched. In nucleotides, the CDR3 is TGTGCCAGCAGTGACATACAGGGGGCCCGGAACACTGAAGCTTTCTTT. As protein: CASSDIQGARNTEAFF.

The gene calls are TRBV6-1 and TRBJ1-6; TRBD1 aligns across 7 bases. The V gene's germline CDR1 is MNHNS and CDR2 SASEGT. There are 15 residues in the CDR3. J lost 7 bases, V lost 2 bases, and 5 bases had no gene match. CDR3 sequence: CASSETEGANSPLHF. CDR3 coding DNA: TGTGCCAGCAGTGAAACAGAGGGGGCGAATTCACCCCTCCACTTT.

V usage is TRBV6-5 and J usage is TRBJ1-5; 7 bases agree with TRBD1. The CDR3 runs 15 residues. CDR1 is MNHEY, CDR2 SVGAGI, per germline. With V trimmed by 6 bases and J by 2 bases, 7 bases remained unmatched. Here the CDR3 DNA reads TGTGCCAGCAGAAAGGGGGCTCAGGGCAATCAGCCCCAGCATTTT. The encoded protein is CASRKGAQGNQPQHF.

V usage is TRBV7-9 and J usage is TRBJ2-5; a weak D match, TRBD2 (5 bases). The CDR3 is 14 residues long. Germline values: CDR1 SEHNR, CDR2 FQNEAQ (reference sequence). Trimming removed 3 bases at V and 4 bases at J, with 12 bases between. The CDR3 nucleotides are TGTGCCAGCAGCTTTTCTAGCTATACAGAGACCCAGTACTTC. It encodes CASSFSSYTETQYF. The whole variable domain, filled in from reference TRBV7-9 and TRBJ2-5, reads DTGVSQNPRHKITKRGQNVTFRCDPISEHNRLYWYRQTLGQGPEFLTYFQNEAQLEKSRLLSDRFSAERPKGSFSTLEIQRTEQGDSAMYLCASSFSSYTETQYFGPGTRLLVL.

The V call is TRBV5-1, the J call TRBJ2-3; 12 bases line up with TRBD2. The CDR3 totals 15 residues. The V gene's germline CDR1 is SGHRS and CDR2 YFSETQ. Trimming at V came to 4 bases and at J to 7 bases, leaving 7 bases not matched to a gene. CDR3 nucleotides: TGCGCCAGCAGCAAAGCTAGCGGGGGGGCACATACGCAGTATTTT. It specifies CASSKASGGAHTQYF. The full variable domain, with the rest looked up from reference TRBV5-1 and TRBJ2-3, is KAGVTQTPRYLIKTRGQQVTLSCSPISGHRSVSWYQQTPGQGLQFLFEYFSETQRNKGNFPGRFSGRQFSNSRSEMNVSTLELGDSALYLCASSKASGGAHTQYFGPGTRLTVL.

This chain uses TRBV27 with TRBJ2-3; D gene uncertain. From germline, CDR1 is MNHEY and CDR2 SMNVEV (reference sequence). This CDR3 is 12 amino acids long. Between the trimmed V and J ends, which lost 2 bases and 4 bases, there was a span of 4 bases. The CDR3 nucleotides are TGTGCCAGCAGTTTACCCGCAGATACGCAGTATTTT. Its translation: CASSLPADTQYF.

The chain has TRBV2 and TRBJ2-3; TRBD2 agrees at 14 bases. CDR1 is SNHLY, CDR2 FYNNEI, per germline. The V gene end was trimmed by 8 bases and the J gene end by 4 bases; junction bases not matched to a gene: 5. CDR3 length: 15 residues. CDR3 DNA: TGTGCCAGCCTGGGACTAGCGGGAGTGCCAGATACGCAGTATTTT. This gives the protein CASLGLAGVPDTQYF. The whole variable domain, remainder taken from reference TRBV2 and TRBJ2-3, is EPEVTQTPSHQVTQMGQEVILRCVPISNHLYFYWYRQILGQKVEFLVSFYNNEISEKSEIFDDQFSVERPDGSNFTLKIRSTKLEDSAMYFCASLGLAGVPDTQYFGPGTRLTVL.

CDR3: CASSPRSGTSGYTDTQYF. The CDR3 region has the DNA TGTGCCAGCTCACCACGTTCCGGGACTAGCGGGTACACAGATACGCAGTATTTT. The chain has TRBV18 and TRBJ2-3; 12 positions agree with TRBD2. Looked up from germline, CDR1 is KGHSH and CDR2 is LQKENI. This CDR3 spans 18 amino acids. V was pared by 1 base and J by 2 bases, with 7 bases of the junction left unmatched.

V gene TRBV19 combines with J gene TRBJ1-2; D possibly corresponds to TRBD1 (5 bases). Germline V gene data show CDR1 as LNHDA and CDR2 as SQIVND (reference sequence). V lost 8 bases to trimming and J lost 7 bases, with 11 bases between them. This CDR3 is 11 amino acids long. CDR3 in amino acids: CASGQGLGYTF. The DNA for the CDR3 is TGTGCCAGTGGCCAGGGACTTGGCTACACCTTC.

V and J are TRBV28 and TRBJ1-1, with D possibly TRBD1 on 6 matching bases. Germline V gene sequence: CDR1 MDHEN, CDR2 SYDVKM. V shed 2 bases and J shed 8 bases, with 15 bases lying between them. The CDR3 extends over 14 amino acids. For the CDR3, the DNA is TGTGCCAGCAGTTTAGGGACACTCGGCACAGAAGCTTTCTTT. Residues: CASSLGTLGTEAFF.

The chain links TRBV6-5 to TRBJ1-1, with 10 bases that match TRBD1. J was trimmed by 3 bases and V by 6 bases; bases with no gene match: 4. The germline V gene has CDR1 MNHEY and CDR2 SVGAGI. This CDR3 has 14 amino acids. This chain's CDR3 is CASSFGQGDTEAFF. CDR3 coding DNA: TGTGCCAGCAGCTTCGGACAGGGGGACACTGAAGCTTTCTTT.

The chain links TRBV7-9 to TRBJ2-5; TRBD1 agrees at 7 bases. Unmatched junction bases numbered 11, after V lost 5 bases and J lost 2 bases. Germline loops: CDR1 SEHNR, CDR2 FQNEAQ (reference sequence). The length of the CDR3 is 16 residues. CDR3 region: CASSAQQGHYQETQYF. The CDR3 nucleotides read TGTGCCAGCAGCGCGCAACAGGGGCATTATCAAGAGACCCAGTACTTC.

CDR3 in DNA: TGTGCCAGCAGTTGGTCCGCAGGGCTCACCACAGATACGCAGTATTTT. As protein: CASSWSAGLTTDTQYF. The chain employs TRBV28 and TRBJ2-3; D may be TRBD1 (5 bases). Germline lookup yields CDR1 MDHEN and CDR2 SYDVKM. V was clipped by 4 bases and J by 2 bases, with 16 bases between them. This CDR3 contains 16 residues.

This clone was counted between two and nine times. The chain carries TRBV10-2 and TRBJ1-3; 11 bases agree with TRBD1. The CDR3 length is 15 residues. V was pared by 6 bases and J by 4 bases, with 5 bases of the junction left unmatched. Looked up from germline, CDR1 is WSHSY and CDR2 is SAAADI. The CDR3 DNA follows: TGCGCCAGCAGCTCGGGACAGGGGGACGGAAACACCATATATTTT. Amino acids: CASSSGQGDGNTIYF.

The chain uses TRBV2 and TRBJ2-5; tentatively, D is TRBD1 (5 bases). V shed 1 base and J shed 7 bases, with 19 bases lying between them. This CDR3 is built from 16 residues. Germline CDR1 SNHLY, CDR2 FYNNEI. CDR3 region: CASSEVAGLTTGTQYF. The CDR3 nucleotides read TGTGCCAGCAGTGAAGTGGCAGGGTTAACTACGGGGACCCAGTACTTC.